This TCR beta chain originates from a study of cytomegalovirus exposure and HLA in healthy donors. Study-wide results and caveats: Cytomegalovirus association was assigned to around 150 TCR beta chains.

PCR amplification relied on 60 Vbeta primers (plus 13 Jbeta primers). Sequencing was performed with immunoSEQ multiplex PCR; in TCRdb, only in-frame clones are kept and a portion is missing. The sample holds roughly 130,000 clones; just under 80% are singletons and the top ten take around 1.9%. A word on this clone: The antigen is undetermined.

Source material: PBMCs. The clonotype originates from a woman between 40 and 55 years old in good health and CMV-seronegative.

CDR3 in amino acids: CATSRERATGGSGNTIYF. The CDR3 DNA is TGTGCCACCAGCAGGGAACGTGCTACGGGGGGCTCTGGAAACACCATATATTTT. This chain connects TRBV15 to TRBJ1-3, with a weak D call TRBD1 (5 bases). The ends were cut back, 3 bases at V and 0 bases at J, with 18 bases in the middle. CDR3 length: 18 residues. Per germline, CDR1 LNHNV and CDR2 YYDKDF (reference sequence).